The present entry profiles one T cell receptor (beta chain) with its context. Random hexamers served to reverse transcribe roughly 0.45 to 1 ug RNA. From the immunoSEQ multiplex PCR reads, TCRdb called clonotypes with MiXCR, one entry per CDR3 protein. The sample carries around 120,000 distinct CDR3 sequences, around 94% recorded once. This sample was taken from a study of CD8 T cells in Susac syndrome. Germline-derived CDR1 and CDR2 are MNHEY and SMNVEV (reference sequence). V was clipped by 5 bases and J by 1 base, with 11 bases between them. The CDR3 is made up of 14 amino acids. The rearrangement joins TRBV27 to TRBJ1-1; tentative D call: TRBD1 (6 bases). Sequencing input: CD4+ T cells from PBMCs. The sequence came from a human donor with multiple sclerosis. The CDR3 DNA reads as TGTGCCAGCAGTAACAGGGAATGGAACACTGAAGCTTTCTTT. Translating gives CASSNREWNTEAFF.